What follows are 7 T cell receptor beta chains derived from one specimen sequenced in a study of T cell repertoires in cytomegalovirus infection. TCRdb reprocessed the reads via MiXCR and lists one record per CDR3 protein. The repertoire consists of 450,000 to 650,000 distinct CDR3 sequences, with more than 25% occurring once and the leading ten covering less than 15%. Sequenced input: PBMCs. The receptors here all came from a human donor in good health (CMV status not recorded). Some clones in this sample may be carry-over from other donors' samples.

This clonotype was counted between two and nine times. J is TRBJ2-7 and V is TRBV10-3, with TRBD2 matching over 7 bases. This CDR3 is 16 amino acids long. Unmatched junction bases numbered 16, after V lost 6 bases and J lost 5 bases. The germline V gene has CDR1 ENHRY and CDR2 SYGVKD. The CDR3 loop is CAIRGVGRAGVNEQYF. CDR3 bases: TGTGCCATCAGAGGAGTGGGGCGGGCGGGAGTTAACGAGCAGTACTTC.

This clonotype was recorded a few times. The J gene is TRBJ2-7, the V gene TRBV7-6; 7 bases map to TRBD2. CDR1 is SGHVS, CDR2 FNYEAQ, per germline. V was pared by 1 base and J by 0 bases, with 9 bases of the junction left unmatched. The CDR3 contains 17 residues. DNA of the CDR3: TGTGCCAGCAGCTTAGGGGAGGGGACCCTGAGCTCCTACGAGCAGTACTTC. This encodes CASSLGEGTLSSYEQYF. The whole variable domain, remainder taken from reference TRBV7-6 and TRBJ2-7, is GAGVSQSPRYKVTKRGQDVALRCDPISGHVSLYWYRQALGQGPEFLTYFNYEAQQDKSGLPNDRFSAERPEGSISTLTIQRTEQRDSAMYRCASSLGEGTLSSYEQYFGPGTRLTVT.

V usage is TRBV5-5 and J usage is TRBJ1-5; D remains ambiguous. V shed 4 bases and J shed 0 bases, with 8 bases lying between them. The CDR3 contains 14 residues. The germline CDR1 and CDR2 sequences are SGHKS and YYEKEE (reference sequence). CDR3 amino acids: CASSPSDSNQPQHF. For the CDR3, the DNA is TGTGCCAGCAGCCCATCGGATAGCAATCAGCCCCAGCATTTT.

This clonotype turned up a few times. The CDR3 is CASSFDPGTEAFF. The CDR3 DNA reads TGTGCCAGCAGCTTCGACCCAGGGACTGAAGCTTTCTTT. The V gene is TRBV7-9, the J gene TRBJ1-1; weak D call: TRBD1 (5 bases). This CDR3 has 13 amino acids. V was cut by 3 bases and J by 5 bases, with 10 bases left in between. From germline, CDR1 is SEHNR and CDR2 FQNEAQ (reference sequence).

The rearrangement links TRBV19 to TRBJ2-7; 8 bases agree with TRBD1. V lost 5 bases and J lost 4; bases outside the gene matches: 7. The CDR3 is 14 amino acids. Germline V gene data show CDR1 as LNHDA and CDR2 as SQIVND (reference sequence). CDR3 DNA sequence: TGTGCCAGTAGTCTCGGGACAGGTAATTACGAGCAGTACGTC. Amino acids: CASSLGTGNYEQYV.

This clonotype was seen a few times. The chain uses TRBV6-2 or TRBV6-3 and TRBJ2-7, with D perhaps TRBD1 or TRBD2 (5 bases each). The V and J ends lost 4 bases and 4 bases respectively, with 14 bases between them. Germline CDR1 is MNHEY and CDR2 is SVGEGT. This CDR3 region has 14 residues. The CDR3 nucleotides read TGTGCCAGCAGTTCCCCGAGGGGCAGGTACGAGCAGTACGTC. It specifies CASSSPRGRYEQYV.

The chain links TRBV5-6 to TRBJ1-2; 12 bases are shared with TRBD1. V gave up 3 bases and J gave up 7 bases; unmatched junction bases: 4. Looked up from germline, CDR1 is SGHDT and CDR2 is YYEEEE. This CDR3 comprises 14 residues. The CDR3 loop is CASSWGQGASGYTF. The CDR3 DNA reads TGTGCCAGCAGCTGGGGACAGGGGGCTTCTGGCTACACCTTC.